This T cell receptor beta chain came from a study of blood T cell repertoires in COVID-19. Profiled with immunoSEQ multiplex PCR; TCRdb holds only in-frame clones, not every one. In the table there are some 150,000 clones, around 90% of which are singletons. Germline CDR1 and CDR2: LGHNA and YNFKEQ. Trimming removed 0 bases from V and 8 bases from J, with 13 bases in between. The CDR3 is 14 residues long. Sequences were obtained from peripheral blood. V and J are TRBV4-2 and TRBJ1-1; D is uncertain. The clonotype comes from a woman aged 55-70 years with acute or convalescent COVID-19. The CDR3 nucleotides read TGTGCCAGCAGCCAAGAGTCGTCCCGGGGAGAAGCTTTCTTT. Translation gives CASSQESSRGEAFF.